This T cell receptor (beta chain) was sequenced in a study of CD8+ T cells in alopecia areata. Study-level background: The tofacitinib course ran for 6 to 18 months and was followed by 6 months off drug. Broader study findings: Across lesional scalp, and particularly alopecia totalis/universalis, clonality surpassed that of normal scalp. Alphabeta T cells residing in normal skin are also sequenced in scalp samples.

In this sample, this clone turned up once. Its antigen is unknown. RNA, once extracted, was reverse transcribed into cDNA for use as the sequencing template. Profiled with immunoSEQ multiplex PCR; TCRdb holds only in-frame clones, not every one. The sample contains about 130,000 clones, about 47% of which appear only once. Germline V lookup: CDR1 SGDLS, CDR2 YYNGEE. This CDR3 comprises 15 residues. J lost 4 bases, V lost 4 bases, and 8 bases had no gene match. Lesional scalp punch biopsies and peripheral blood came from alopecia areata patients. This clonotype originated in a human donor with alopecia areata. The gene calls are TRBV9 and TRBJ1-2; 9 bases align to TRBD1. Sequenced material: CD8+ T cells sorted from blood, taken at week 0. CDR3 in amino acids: CASSPVSTGGYGYTF. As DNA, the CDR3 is TGTGCCAGCAGCCCGGTTTCGACAGGGGGCTATGGCTACACCTTC.